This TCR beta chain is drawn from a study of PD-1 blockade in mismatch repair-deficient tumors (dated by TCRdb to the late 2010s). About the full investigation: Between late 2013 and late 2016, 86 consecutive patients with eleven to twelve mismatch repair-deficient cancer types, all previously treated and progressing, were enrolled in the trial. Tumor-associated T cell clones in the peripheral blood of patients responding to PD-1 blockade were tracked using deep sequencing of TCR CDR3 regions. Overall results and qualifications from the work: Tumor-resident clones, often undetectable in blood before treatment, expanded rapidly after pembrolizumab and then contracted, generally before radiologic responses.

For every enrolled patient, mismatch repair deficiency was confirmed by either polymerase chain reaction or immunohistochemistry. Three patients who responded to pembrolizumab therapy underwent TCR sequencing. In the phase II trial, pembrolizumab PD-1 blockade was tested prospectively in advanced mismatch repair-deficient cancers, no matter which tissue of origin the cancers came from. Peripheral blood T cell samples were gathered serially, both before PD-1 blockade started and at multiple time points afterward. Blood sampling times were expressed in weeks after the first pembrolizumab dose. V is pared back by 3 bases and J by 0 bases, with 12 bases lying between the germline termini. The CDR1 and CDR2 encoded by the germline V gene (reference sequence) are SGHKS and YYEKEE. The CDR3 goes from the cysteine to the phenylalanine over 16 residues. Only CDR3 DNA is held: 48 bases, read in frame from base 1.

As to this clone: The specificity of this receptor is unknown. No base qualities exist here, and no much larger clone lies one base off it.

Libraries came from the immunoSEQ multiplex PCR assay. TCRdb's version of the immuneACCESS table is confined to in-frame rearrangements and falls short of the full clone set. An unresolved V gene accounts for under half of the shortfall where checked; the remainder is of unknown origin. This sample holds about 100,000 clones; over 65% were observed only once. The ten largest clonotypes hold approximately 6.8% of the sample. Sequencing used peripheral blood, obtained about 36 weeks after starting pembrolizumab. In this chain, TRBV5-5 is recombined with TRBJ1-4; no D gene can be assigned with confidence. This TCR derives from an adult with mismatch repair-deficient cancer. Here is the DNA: TGTGCCAGCAGCTCCGGACTACTTTCAACTAATGAAAAACTGTTTTTT. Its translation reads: CASSSGLLSTNEKLFF.